These T cell receptor beta chains were read from a single sample in a study of T cell repertoires in cytomegalovirus infection. These receptors' antigens are unknown. A single record per CDR3 protein comes from TCRdb applying MiXCR to the reads. The sample lists about 700,000 distinct CDR3 sequences; 30% to 35% were seen once. The sample was cultured PBMCs, taken from culture after CMV antigen stimulation. The source is a human donor in good health (CMV status not recorded). Some clones in this sample may be carry-over from other donors' samples. Both conserved end residues are part of each CDR3. The D gene is left open where the match is weak. Size is omitted from some rows. Given values are once, few, many or a class for expanded clones.

v_call	j_call	clone_size	d_call	cdr3_aa	cdr3_nt
TRBV7-2	TRBJ1-2	many	.	CASSLASSTPGYTF	TGTGCCAGCAGCTTAGCTAGCAGTACCCCTGGCTACACCTTC
TRBV9	TRBJ2-7	.	TRBD1	CASSVGTGRTYEQYF	TGTGCCAGCAGCGTAGGGACAGGAAGGACCTACGAGCAGTACTTC
TRBV4-3	TRBJ2-7	few	.	CASSPGPSGPIYEQYF	TGCGCCAGCAGCCCGGGCCCTTCGGGACCCATCTACGAGCAGTACTTC
TRBV12-3/TRBV12-4	TRBJ1-1	.	TRBD1	CASRSLQGTDTEAFF	TGTGCCAGCAGGAGCCTACAGGGGACCGACACTGAAGCTTTCTTT
TRBV7-9	TRBJ2-3	many	.	CASSRSGSTDTQYF	TGTGCCAGCAGCCGTAGCGGAAGCACAGATACGCAGTATTTT
TRBV4-1	TRBJ1-1	.	.	CASSLRSGGAMNTEAFF	TGCGCCAGCAGCCTACGAAGCGGAGGGGCCATGAACACTGAAGCTTTCTTT
TRBV4-1	TRBJ1-2	few	.	CASSQVRTVIFSSGYTF	TGCGCCAGCAGCCAAGTCCGGACTGTCATCTTTTCGAGTGGCTACACCTTC
TRBV19	TRBJ2-1	few	.	CASNPGLRTYNEQFF	TGTGCCAGTAACCCCGGGCTGCGGACGTACAATGAGCAGTTCTTC
TRBV11-2	TRBJ2-7	.	.	CASSLVSFSYEQYF	TGTGCCAGCAGCTTAGTATCGTTCTCCTACGAGCAGTACTTC
TRBV7-2	TRBJ2-1	many	TRBD2	CASSRTRFLVQFF	TGTGCCAGCAGCAGGACTAGATTCCTGGTGCAGTTCTTC
TRBV2	TRBJ1-2	.	TRBD1	CASSPDRVDYGYTF	TGTGCCAGCAGCCCCGACAGGGTGGACTATGGCTACACCTTC
TRBV7-8	TRBJ2-6	many	.	CASSLIAPKGGGANVLTF	TGTGCCAGCAGCTTAATCGCCCCTAAGGGGGGTGGGGCCAACGTCCTGACTTTC
TRBV4-3	TRBJ2-3	few	.	CASSQSSNDRTDTQYF	TGCGCCAGCAGCCAAAGCAGCAACGATCGCACAGATACGCAGTATTTT
TRBV28	TRBJ2-5	few	TRBD2	CASSLQRDIDQETQYF	TGTGCCAGCAGTCTTCAGCGGGATATAGATCAAGAGACCCAGTACTTC
TRBV19	TRBJ1-2	.	.	CASSMDLRAERNGYTF	TGTGCCAGTAGTATGGATCTTAGGGCGGAGAGAAATGGCTACACCTTC
TRBV6-1	TRBJ1-6	.	.	CASSEATLAGYNSPLHF	TGTGCCAGCAGTGAAGCGACCCTGGCAGGTTATAATTCACCCCTCCACTTT
TRBV18	TRBJ1-2	.	TRBD1	CASSPAAQGFYGYTF	TGTGCCAGCTCACCCGCGGCACAGGGGTTCTATGGCTACACCTTC
TRBV6-2/TRBV6-3	TRBJ2-1	.	.	CASSYSMGNNEQFF	TGTGCCAGCAGTTACTCGATGGGGAACAATGAGCAGTTCTTC
TRBV14	TRBJ2-7	.	.	CASSHIIGTEQYF	TGTGCCAGCAGCCATATTATCGGGACCGAGCAGTACTTC
TRBV5-1	TRBJ2-7	.	.	CASSLTGAPYEQYF	TGCGCCAGCAGCCTAACGGGAGCTCCCTACGAGCAGTACTTC
TRBV5-4	TRBJ2-7	.	TRBD2	CASSVPGREGYEQYF	TGTGCCAGCAGCGTCCCTGGGCGGGAGGGGTACGAGCAGTACTTC
TRBV7-7	TRBJ1-1	many	.	CASSSGPTDKNTEAFF	TGTGCCAGCAGCTCAGGGCCGACAGACAAGAACACTGAAGCTTTCTTT
TRBV20-1	TRBJ2-3	.	.	CSAQISVSTDTQYF	TGCAGTGCTCAAATTAGCGTCAGCACAGATACGCAGTATTTT
TRBV20-1	TRBJ2-1	few	TRBD1	CSARLGTGVNNEQFF	TGCAGTGCTAGATTGGGGACAGGGGTAAACAATGAGCAGTTCTTC
TRBV6-1	TRBJ1-6	few	.	CASSSGRGVYRSPLHF	TGTGCCAGCAGTTCCGGGCGGGGCGTATATAGGTCACCCCTCCACTTT
TRBV6-1	TRBJ2-1	few	.	CASPGAGQRDNEQFF	TGTGCCAGCCCGGGGGCAGGGCAGAGGGACAATGAGCAGTTCTTC
TRBV20-1	TRBJ2-3	.	.	CSARGGSTDTQYF	TGCAGTGCTAGGGGCGGGAGCACAGATACGCAGTATTTT
TRBV12-3/TRBV12-4	TRBJ2-1	few	.	CASSSRLEGNEQFF	TGTGCCAGCAGTTCGCGACTAGAGGGGAATGAGCAGTTCTTC
TRBV7-8	TRBJ2-3	few	TRBD2	CASSAGRDTDTQYF	TGTGCCAGCAGCGCCGGGAGGGATACAGATACGCAGTATTTT
TRBV24-1	TRBJ1-5	few	.	CATSDNRASSNQPQHF	TGTGCCACCAGTGACAACAGGGCGTCGAGCAATCAGCCCCAGCATTTT
TRBV7-2	TRBJ2-2	many	.	CASSLAWSGELFF	TGTGCCAGCAGCTTAGCGTGGTCCGGGGAGCTGTTTTTT
TRBV6-5	TRBJ2-7	.	TRBD2	CASAWGGEYEQYF	TGTGCCAGCGCCTGGGGGGGAGAGTACGAGCAGTACTTC
TRBV7-9	TRBJ1-5	many	TRBD1	CASSPPGQGLGQPQHF	TGTGCCAGCAGCCCGCCGGGACAGGGGCTTGGGCAGCCCCAGCATTTT
TRBV4-3	TRBJ2-5	.	TRBD2	CASSQEVTSGYLGGETQYF	TGCGCCAGCAGCCAAGAGGTCACTAGCGGCTACCTGGGTGGGGAGACCCAGTACTTC
TRBV12-3/TRBV12-4	TRBJ1-4	few	.	CASSSLGGGEKLFF	TGTGCCAGCAGTTCATTGGGTGGGGGTGAAAAACTGTTTTTT
TRBV7-6	TRBJ2-7	.	.	CASSRGPGVYEQYF	TGTGCCAGCAGCCGCGGACCCGGGGTCTACGAGCAGTACTTC
TRBV18	TRBJ2-7	.	.	CASSIDSPPSYEQYF	TGTGCCAGCTCAATCGACAGCCCACCCTCCTACGAGCAGTACTTC
TRBV9	TRBJ1-4	.	.	CASSVGGAQEKLFF	TGTGCCAGCAGCGTAGGGGGGGCGCAAGAAAAACTGTTTTTT
TRBV6-1	TRBJ2-2	many	TRBD1	CASSGRQGYTGELFF	TGTGCCAGCTCAGGGAGACAGGGGTACACCGGGGAGCTGTTTTTT
TRBV29-1	TRBJ2-1	few	.	CSVSGGVRPYEQFF	TGCAGCGTTTCCGGGGGAGTTCGCCCGTATGAGCAGTTCTTC
TRBV4-2	TRBJ2-6	.	TRBD1	CASSPRQGISSGANVLTF	TGTGCCAGCAGCCCGAGACAGGGAATCAGCTCTGGGGCCAACGTCCTGACTTTC
TRBV6-6	TRBJ2-5	few	.	CASAGSYQETQYF	TGTGCCAGCGCCGGGTCGTACCAAGAGACCCAGTACTTC
TRBV6-1	TRBJ2-4	.	.	CASRPTRASIQYF	TGTGCCAGCAGACCTACTAGGGCCAGCATTCAGTACTTC
TRBV29-1	TRBJ2-3	few	.	CLGQNTDTQYF	TGCCTAGGACAGAACACAGATACGCAGTATTTT
TRBV4-1	TRBJ2-7	.	TRBD1	CASSQTSGQGIVYEQYF	TGCGCCAGCAGCCAAACGTCAGGACAGGGGATTGTCTACGAGCAGTACTTC
TRBV4-1	TRBJ1-1	few	.	CASSTPAKGRTEAFF	TGCGCCAGCAGCACACCCGCAAAGGGGAGAACTGAAGCTTTCTTT
TRBV6-5	TRBJ1-6	.	.	CASSRGGGFISPLHF	TGTGCCAGCAGCCGGGGGGGGGGTTTCATTTCACCCCTCCACTTT
TRBV12-3/TRBV12-4	TRBJ1-5	many	.	CASKGSNQPQHF	TGTGCCAGCAAGGGTAGCAATCAGCCCCAGCATTTT
TRBV6-6	TRBJ2-7	.	.	CASTRDASYEQYF	TGTGCCAGCACGAGGGATGCCTCCTACGAGCAGTACTTC
TRBV24-1	TRBJ2-2	.	.	CATSGNMAGGGWTGELFF	TGTGCCACCAGTGGAAACATGGCCGGGGGAGGATGGACCGGGGAGCTGTTTTTT